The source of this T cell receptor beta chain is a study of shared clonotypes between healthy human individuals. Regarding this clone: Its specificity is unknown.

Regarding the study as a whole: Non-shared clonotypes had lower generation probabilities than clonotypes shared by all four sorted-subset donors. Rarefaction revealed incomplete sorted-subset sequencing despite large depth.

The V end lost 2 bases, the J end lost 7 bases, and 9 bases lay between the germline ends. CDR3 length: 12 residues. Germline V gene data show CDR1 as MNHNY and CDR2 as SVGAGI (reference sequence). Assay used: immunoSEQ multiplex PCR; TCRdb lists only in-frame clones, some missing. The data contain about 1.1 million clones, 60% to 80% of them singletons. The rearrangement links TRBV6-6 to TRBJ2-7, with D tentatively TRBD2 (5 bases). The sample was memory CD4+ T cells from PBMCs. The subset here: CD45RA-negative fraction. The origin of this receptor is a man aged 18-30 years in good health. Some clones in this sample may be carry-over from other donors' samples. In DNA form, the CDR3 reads TGTGCCAGCAGTTACCGGACGGGGGAGCAGTACTTC. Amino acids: CASSYRTGEQYF.